This record looks at one T cell receptor beta chain sequence and its context. The antigen this receptor binds is unknown. Qualities for individual bases were not recorded, and no much larger clone is one base off. TCRbeta CDR3 regions were amplified from genomic DNA by means of the immunoSEQ Assay, a bias-controlled multiplex PCR. The study's processing was this. Nucleated cell counts per sample were estimated from amplification of reference gene primers within the assay. To quantify the absolute abundance of each unique TCRbeta CDR3 rearrangement, sequence reads were collapsed and filtered. For each sample, productive Simpson clonality was calculated as the square root of Simpson's diversity index across productive rearrangements. TCRdb took over this immuneACCESS table, retaining in-frame rearrangements with V and J assigned. Such tables are incomplete; in checked studies, under half of the missing clones stem from an unresolved V gene, and the remainder is unexplained. V and J calls and clone size come straight from that table; D and trimming were deduced from the DNA. The sample profile shows 9,000 to 15,000 clones; roughly 82% of them were found once. Less than 25% of the sample is taken by the ten largest.

Whole blood was collected in K2EDTA tubes by collaborating institutions according to the institutions' own protocols. Collaborator samples were shipped for TCRbeta analysis as frozen whole blood, isolated PBMCs, or DNA extracted from either sample type. This sample is part of a study of blood T cell repertoires in COVID-19 (TCRdb year 2020). In terms of the full investigation: Samples covering the acute and convalescent phases of COVID-19 were provided by collaborators in the United States, Italy and Spain. The material from the prospective study consisted of cDNA or gDNA derived from T cells, B-cell-depleted T cells, or PBMCs. The sample metadata nearly always contained a de-identified subject ID, COVID-19 status, age in years and sex. The repertoires were released in a freely available public database intended as a resource for research on the immune response to SARS-CoV-2. HLA class I and class II types, where available, came from metadata supplied by the sample provider rather than from assay-based typing. The samples were drawn from two sources: the first 160 participants of the ongoing ImmuneRACE study, and approximately 1,300 subjects contributed by 6 global collaborators. The dataset comprised deeply sampled blood TCRbeta repertoires from subjects exposed to, actively infected with, or recovered from COVID-19. The paper's findings and limits, for the study overall: Clinical and demographic metadata were provided uncurated, with the amount varying by source and participant.

The origin of this receptor is a human donor in a cohort sampled during active COVID-19. Sequences were obtained from peripheral blood.

The CDR3 protein: CASSLSGTGFPEQYF. The bases are TGTGCCAGCAGTTTATCTGGGACAGGGTTCCCCGAGCAGTACTTC. The sequence is built from TRBV27 and TRBJ2-7, with TRBD1 identical over 9 junction bases. CDR1 and CDR2, looked up from the germline V gene (reference sequence), are MNHEY and SMNVEV. Trimming removed 0 bases from V and 6 bases from J; the gene matches leave 6 bases unexplained. The CDR3 runs 15 amino acids, cysteine and phenylalanine included. Only CDR3 DNA remains: 45 bases, in frame from the first base.